This TCR beta chain was profiled in a study of T cells in Graves' hyperthyroidism and ophthalmopathy. The study, taken as a whole, reports: From stable hyperthyroidism, ophthalmopathy was set apart by a 13 V-J model. Model-based prediction identified ophthalmopathy a median 6.5 months prior to its onset.

The germline V gene encodes CDR1 MNHNY and CDR2 SVGAGI (reference sequence). V lost 2 bases to trimming and J lost 6 bases; unmatched junction nucleotides: 10. The CDR3 contains 16 residues. This clonotype appeared many times. The antigen remains undetermined. The study excluded patients with uncontrolled infection, other autoimmune disease, pregnancy or lactation. Amplified regions were TCR beta CDR3 sequences from RNA transcripts. First-round RT-PCR with HTBI primers amplified the TCR CDR3 region. Each CDR3 protein gets one entry after TCRdb re-called the multiplex PCR reads with MiXCR. Here the sample spans around 240,000 distinct CDR3 sequences, roughly 15% being singletons.

This chain uses TRBV6-6 with TRBJ2-1; 7 positions match TRBD2. The material sequenced was blood. This clonotype was sampled from a woman aged 40 to 55 with Graves' hyperthyroidism that later progressed to Graves' ophthalmopathy. CDR3 region: CASSYGSGVWSNEQFF. The CDR3 DNA is TGTGCCAGCAGTTACGGGAGCGGGGTGTGGTCCAATGAGCAGTTCTTC.